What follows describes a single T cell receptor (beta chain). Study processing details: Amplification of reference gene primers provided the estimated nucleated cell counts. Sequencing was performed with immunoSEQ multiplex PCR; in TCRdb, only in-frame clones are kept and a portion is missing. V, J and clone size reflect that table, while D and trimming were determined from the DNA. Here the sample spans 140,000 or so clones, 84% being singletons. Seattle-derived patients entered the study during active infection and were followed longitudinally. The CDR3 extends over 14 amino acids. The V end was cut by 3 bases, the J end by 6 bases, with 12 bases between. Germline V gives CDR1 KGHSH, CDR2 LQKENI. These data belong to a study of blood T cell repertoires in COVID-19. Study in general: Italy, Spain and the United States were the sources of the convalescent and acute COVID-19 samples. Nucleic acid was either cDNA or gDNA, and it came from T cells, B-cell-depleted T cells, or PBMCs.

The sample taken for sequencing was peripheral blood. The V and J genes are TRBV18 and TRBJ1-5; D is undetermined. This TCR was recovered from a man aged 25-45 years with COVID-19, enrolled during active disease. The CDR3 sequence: CASSPNEGGQPQHF. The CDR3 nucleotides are TGTGCCAGCTCACCCAACGAGGGCGGTCAGCCCCAGCATTTT.